Sequencing of this T cell receptor (beta chain) was carried out in a study of shared clonotypes between healthy human individuals. Each PCR replicate from the sorted subsets contained 150 to 200 ng DNA, which is roughly 33,000 T cell genomes. In the study's own analysis: Filtering differed, since immunoSEQ gave only junction sequences and no quality scores. Generated by immunoSEQ multiplex PCR, the TCRdb table keeps only in-frame clones and is missing some. Clone size and V and J calls were adopted from that table, with D and trimming inferred from the DNA. The sample has roughly 570,000 clones, 98% seen once. In the case of this clone: Its antigen remains unidentified.

Study findings and constraints: Sampling included only blood; tissue repertoires likely differ. Some naive CD4 clonotypes, around 5%, turned up in common across a handful of donors.

Only CD45RO-negative cells positively selected for CCR7 counted as naive CD8 cells, so terminally differentiated effector memory CD45RA+ cells were excluded. The source is a man aged 30-40 years in good health. The sequencing input was naive CD8+ T cells sorted from blood.

CDR3 sequence reads: CASSLKDRPLSHQPQHF. The CDR3, as DNA: TGTGCCAGCAGCTTGAAGGACAGGCCTCTCAGCCATCAGCCCCAGCATTTT. The chain uses TRBV5-6 and TRBJ1-5, with 7 bases matching TRBD1. CDR3 length equals 17 residues. Trimming at V came to 1 base and at J to 5 bases, leaving 12 bases not matched to a gene. From germline, CDR1 is SGHDT and CDR2 YYEEEE.